These 6 T cell receptor beta chains were sequenced from one sample in a study of T cell repertoires in cytomegalovirus infection. TCRdb analysed the reads with MiXCR anew, one entry per CDR3 protein. The sample has about 830,000 distinct CDR3 sequences, approximately 32% seen once; the top ten hold around 11%. No antigen has been assigned to these receptors. Sequenced here: cultured CD8+ T cells from PBMCs, sampled from culture after CMV antigen stimulation. These receptor sequences come from a human donor in good health (CMV status not recorded). Some clones in this sample may be carry-over from other donors' samples.

In its sample, this clonotype was seen a few times. The chain links TRBV11-3 to TRBJ2-1; D possibly corresponds to TRBD2 (6 bases). This CDR3 spans 16 amino acids. Trimming took 5 bases from V and 8 from J, leaving 22 bases between them. The germline V gene has CDR1 SGHNT and CDR2 YENEEA. The CDR3 DNA is TGTGCCAGCAGCCCAGAATGGGGGGTCAGTCTCGATGAGCAGTTCTTC. Translation: CASSPEWGVSLDEQFF.

The V and J genes are TRBV5-8 and TRBJ2-2; tentative D call: TRBD2 (6 bases). The CDR3 is 16 residues long. Germline assignment: CDR1 SGHTS and CDR2 YDEGEE. Trimming removed 4 bases from V and 4 bases from J, with 17 bases in between. CDR3 sequence: CASSPMLARATGELFF. CDR3 bases: TGTGCCAGCAGCCCGATGCTAGCGCGGGCCACCGGGGAGCTGTTTTTT.

This clonotype was picked up a small number of times. The V call is TRBV3-1, the J call TRBJ1-1; a weak D match, TRBD1 (6 bases). Trimming removed 2 bases from V and 0 bases from J, with 10 bases in between. Germline V gene data show CDR1 as LGHDT and CDR2 as YNNKEL (reference sequence). The CDR3 has 15 residues. CDR3 sequence reads: CASSQTDRMNTEAFF. CDR3 bases: TGTGCCAGCAGCCAAACGGACAGAATGAACACTGAAGCTTTCTTT.

The chain is built from TRBV2 and TRBJ1-4; maybe TRBD1 (5 bases). CDR3 length: 17 residues. V gave up 4 bases and J gave up 3 bases, with 18 bases separating them. Per germline, CDR1 SNHLY and CDR2 FYNNEI. The CDR3 DNA reads as TGTGCCAGCAGTGTACGTGGGGTTTGGGACTCTAATGAAAAACTGTTTTTT. Amino acids: CASSVRGVWDSNEKLFF. The complete variable domain, with remaining parts taken from reference TRBV2 and TRBJ1-4, reads EPEVTQTPSHQVTQMGQEVILRCVPISNHLYFYWYRQILGQKVEFLVSFYNNEISEKSEIFDDQFSVERPDGSNFTLKIRSTKLEDSAMYFCASSVRGVWDSNEKLFFGSGTQLSVL.

The table lists this clonotype with many counts. The rearrangement joins TRBV7-3 to TRBJ2-1, with 9 bases matching TRBD2. CDR1 and CDR2 (germline): SGHTA, FQGTGA. This CDR3 spans 15 amino acids. V gave up 5 bases and J gave up 4 bases; unmatched junction bases: 6. In DNA, the CDR3 is TGTGCCAGCAGCCCTTCTAGCGGGGTATACAATGAGCAGTTCTTC. Translation: CASSPSSGVYNEQFF.

This clonotype was seen once. This sequence may be a read error, since a much larger clone differs from it by one base. The chain is built from TRBV7-8 and TRBJ1-1; TRBD1 matches at 8 bases. The CDR3 runs 15 residues. Germline lookup yields CDR1 SGHVS and CDR2 FQNEAQ. Written as DNA, the CDR3 is TGTGCCAGCAGCGTAGCCGAAGGGACAGGCACTGAAGCTTTCTTT. This codes for CASSVAEGTGTEAFF. Together with reference TRBV7-8 and TRBJ1-1, the CDR3 gives the full variable domain: GAGVSQSPRYKVAKRGQDVALRCDPISGHVSLFWYQQALGQGPEFLTYFQNEAQLDKSGLPSDRFFAERPEGSVSTLKIQRTQQEDSAVYLCASSVAEGTGTEAFFGQGTRLTVV.